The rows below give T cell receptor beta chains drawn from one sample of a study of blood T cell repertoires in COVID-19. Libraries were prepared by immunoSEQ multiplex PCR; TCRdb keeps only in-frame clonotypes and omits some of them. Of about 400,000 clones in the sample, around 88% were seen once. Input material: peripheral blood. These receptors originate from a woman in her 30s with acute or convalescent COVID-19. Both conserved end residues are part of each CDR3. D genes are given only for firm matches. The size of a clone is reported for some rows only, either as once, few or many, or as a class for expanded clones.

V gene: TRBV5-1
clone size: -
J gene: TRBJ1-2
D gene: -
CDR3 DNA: TGCGCCAGCAGCGCCGCCGGGACATTGGTTAGGGGCTACACCTTC
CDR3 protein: CASSAAGTLVRGYTF

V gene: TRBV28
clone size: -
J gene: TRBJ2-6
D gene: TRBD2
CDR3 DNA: TGTGCCAGCAGTCCGGGACTAGCGGGGGCCCCCTCTGGGGCCAACGTCCTGACTTTC
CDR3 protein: CASSPGLAGAPSGANVLTF

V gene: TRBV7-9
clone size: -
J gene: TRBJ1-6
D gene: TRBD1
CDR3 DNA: TGTGCCAGCAGCTCCGGGACAGGGGGCTCCTATAATTCACCCCTCCACTTT
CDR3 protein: CASSSGTGGSYNSPLHF

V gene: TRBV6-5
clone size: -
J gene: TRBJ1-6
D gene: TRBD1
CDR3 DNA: TGTGCCAGCACCCGCCGACAGGGCGGGGATTCACCCCTCCACTTT
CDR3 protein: CASTRRQGGDSPLHF

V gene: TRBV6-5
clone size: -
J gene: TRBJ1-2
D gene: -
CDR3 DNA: TGTGCCAGCATGGGGCCTAACTATGGCTACACCTTC
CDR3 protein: CASMGPNYGYTF

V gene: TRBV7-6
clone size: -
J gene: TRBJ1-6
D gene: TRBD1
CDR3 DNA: TGTGCCAGCAGCCTGGGACAGGGTGATAATTCACCCCTCCACTTT
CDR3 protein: CASSLGQGDNSPLHF

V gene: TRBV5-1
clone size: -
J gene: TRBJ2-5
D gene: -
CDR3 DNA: TGCGCCAGCAGCTTCGGTTTAGGGGGAAGCGGTTGGGAGACCCAGTACTTC
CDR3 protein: CASSFGLGGSGWETQYF

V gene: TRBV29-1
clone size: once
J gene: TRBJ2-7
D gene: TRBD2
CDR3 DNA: TGCAGCGTGTGGGGACTAGGAGATTACGAGCAGTACTTC
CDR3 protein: CSVWGLGDYEQYF

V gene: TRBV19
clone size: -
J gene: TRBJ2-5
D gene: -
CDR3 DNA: TGTGCCAGTAGTCCGGGACTCAACCGGGAGACCCAGTACTTC
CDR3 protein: CASSPGLNRETQYF

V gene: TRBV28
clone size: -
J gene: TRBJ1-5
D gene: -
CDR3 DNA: TGTGCCAGCAGTTTGGGCAGGGTGGGAGGTCAGCCCCAGCATTTT
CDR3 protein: CASSLGRVGGQPQHF

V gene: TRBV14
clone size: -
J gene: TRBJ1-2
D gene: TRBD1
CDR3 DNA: TGTGCCAGCAGCCAATCGACAGGGCCAGGGGGAGGCTACACCTTC
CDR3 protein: CASSQSTGPGGGYTF

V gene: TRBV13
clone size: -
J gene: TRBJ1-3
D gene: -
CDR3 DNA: TGTGCCAGCGTGGACAGCTCTGGAAACACCATATATTTT
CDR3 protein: CASVDSSGNTIYF

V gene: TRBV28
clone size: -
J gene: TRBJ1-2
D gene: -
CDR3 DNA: TGTGCCAGCAGTTCCCTGACAGGAAACTATGGCTACACCTTC
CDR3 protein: CASSSLTGNYGYTF

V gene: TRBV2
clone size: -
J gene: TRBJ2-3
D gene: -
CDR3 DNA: TGTGCCAGCACCTCGGAGGGGGCCGAAAGGAATACGCAGTATTTT
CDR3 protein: CASTSEGAERNTQYF

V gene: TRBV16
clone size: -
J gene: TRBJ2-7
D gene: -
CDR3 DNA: TGTGCCAGCAGCCAATCCCGCAGGGGCTGGGACGAGCAGTACTTC
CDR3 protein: CASSQSRRGWDEQYF

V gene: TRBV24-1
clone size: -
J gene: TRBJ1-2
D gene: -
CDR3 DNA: TGTGCCACCAGTGATCGCGGAGAGGACAGACATGGCTACACCTTC
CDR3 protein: CATSDRGEDRHGYTF

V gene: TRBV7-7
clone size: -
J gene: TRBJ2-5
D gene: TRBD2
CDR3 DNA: TGTGCCAGCAGCTTAGGAGTGACTAGCGGGAACCAAGAGACCCAGTACTTC
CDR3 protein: CASSLGVTSGNQETQYF

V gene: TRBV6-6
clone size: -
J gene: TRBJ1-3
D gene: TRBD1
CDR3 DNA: TGTGCCAGCACCAGAGGACAGGGAGGCTCTGGAAACACCATATATTTT
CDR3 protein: CASTRGQGGSGNTIYF

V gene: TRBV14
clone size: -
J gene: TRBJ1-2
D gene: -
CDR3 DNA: TGTGCCAGCAGCCCAAAAATACAGGGATTCTATGGCTACACCTTC
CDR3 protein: CASSPKIQGFYGYTF

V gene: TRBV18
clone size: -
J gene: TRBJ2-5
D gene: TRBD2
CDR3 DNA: TGTGCCAGCTCAGAACTAGCGGGGCTTGTCCAAGAGACCCAGTACTTC
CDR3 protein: CASSELAGLVQETQYF